The next 10 T cell receptor beta chains were all read from a single sample in a study of shared clonotypes between healthy human individuals. Only CD45RO-negative cells positively selected for CCR7 counted as naive CD8 cells, so terminally differentiated effector memory CD45RA+ cells were excluded. Clones were read by immunoSEQ multiplex PCR, and TCRdb kept only the in-frame ones, dropping some. The table includes over 2 million clones, about 94% detected once. The sequenced material came from naive CD8+ T cells sorted from blood. The source is a young man in good health.

The chain recombines TRBV28 with TRBJ2-3; no clear D gene. Trimming left V 3 bases short and J 2 bases short, with 6 bases between. CDR1 and CDR2 from the germline V gene are MDHEN and SYDVKM. The CDR3 loop spans 13 amino acids. The DNA of the CDR3 is TGTGCCAGCAGTTTTCGGACCACAGATACGCAGTATTTT. Translating gives CASSFRTTDTQYF.

This clone was seen only once. The chain carries TRBV27 and TRBJ2-3; unclear D gene. From germline, CDR1 is MNHEY and CDR2 SMNVEV (reference sequence). The CDR3 extends over 16 amino acids. With 9 bases removed from V and 0 bases from J, the gap between germline ends came to 19 bases. The CDR3, as DNA: TGTGCCAGTCGACCCCTCAGTCCCTCTAGCACAGATACGCAGTATTTT. Protein product: CASRPLSPSSTDTQYF.

V usage is TRBV4-2 and J usage is TRBJ2-2; D possibly uses TRBD1 or TRBD2 (5 bases each). This CDR3 has 16 residues. Trimming cost V 4 bases and J 4 bases, with 16 bases left between them. Germline CDR1 is LGHNA and CDR2 is YNFKEQ. The CDR3 reads CASSLSAGTITGELFF. In DNA form, the CDR3 reads TGTGCCAGCAGCCTTTCAGCCGGGACGATCACCGGGGAGCTGTTTTTT.

The V and J genes are TRBV2 and TRBJ2-3; TRBD2 aligns across 12 bases. J gave up 6 bases and V 3 bases, and 10 bases lay outside the gene matches. There are 17 residues in the CDR3. Germline V gene lookup returns CDR1 SNHLY and CDR2 FYNNEI. The chain's CDR3 is CASSDPRLAGEGDTQYF. CDR3 coding DNA: TGTGCCAGCAGTGATCCAAGACTAGCGGGAGAAGGGGATACGCAGTATTTT.

The J gene is TRBJ1-6, the V gene TRBV28; D may be TRBD1 (5 bases). Germline V gene sequence: CDR1 MDHEN, CDR2 SYDVKM. The germline V and J ends were trimmed by 5 bases and 10 bases, with 21 bases remaining between them. The CDR3 length is 16 residues. CDR3: CASSPVLTGTESPLHF. The CDR3 DNA follows: TGTGCCAGCAGTCCCGTCCTGACTGGGACGGAATCACCCCTCCACTTT.

The rearrangement links TRBV9 to TRBJ1-2; D unclear. The CDR3 extends over 12 amino acids. CDR1 and CDR2 (germline): SGDLS, YYNGEE. Trimming cost V 8 bases and J 7 bases, with 15 bases left between them. The CDR3 nucleotides are TGTGCCAGTCAAGGGCCAATGGGTGGCTACACCTTC. Translating gives CASQGPMGGYTF.

The CDR3 DNA reads TGTGCCATCAGCCCCGTTTTCCGGGACTACGAGCAGTACTTC. Amino acid sequence: CAISPVFRDYEQYF. This chain joins TRBV10-3 and TRBJ2-7, with a possible D match to TRBD2 (5 bases). Trimming stripped 6 bases from V and 3 bases from J, with 15 bases between. The germline gives CDR1 ENHRY, CDR2 SYGVKD. The CDR3 is 14 amino acids.

This clone occurred a few times. This sample also contains other DNA sequences that code for the same CDR3. The gene calls are TRBV7-9 and TRBJ2-2, with unresolved D. In germline, CDR1 is SEHNR, CDR2 FQNEAQ (reference sequence). The germline V and J ends were trimmed by 1 base and 4 bases, with 4 bases remaining between them. CDR3 length: 13 amino acids. The chain's CDR3 is CASSLGGTGELFF. CDR3 nucleotides: TGTGCCAGCAGCTTAGGAGGCACCGGGGAGCTGTTTTTT.

V gene TRBV6-5 combines with J gene TRBJ2-3, with D unclear. This CDR3 contains 14 residues. V dropped 2 bases and J dropped 3 bases, with 9 bases sitting between them. CDR1 is MNHEY, CDR2 SVGAGI, per germline. The CDR3, as DNA: TGTGCCAGCAGTTACACAGCAGAGACAGATACGCAGTATTTT. Translating gives CASSYTAETDTQYF.

The chain is built from TRBV7-8 and TRBJ2-7, with D hard to call. The CDR3 has 13 residues. Trimming pared 3 bases from V and 6 bases from J, leaving 12 bases between. Germline lookup yields CDR1 SGHVS and CDR2 FQNEAQ. This CDR3 reads CASSFPQWPEQYF. For the CDR3, the DNA is TGTGCCAGCAGCTTCCCCCAGTGGCCCGAGCAGTACTTC.